Shown below are 18 T cell receptor beta chains from a single sample sequenced in a study of early stage breast cancer tumors. TCRdb's copy holds only in-frame clones and misses some; the assay was immunoSEQ multiplex PCR. The sample holds some 70,000 clones; 65% to 85% are singletons and the top ten take roughly 3.2%. The sequencing input was blood. The receptors derive from a person aged 60 to 70 with breast cancer.

J is TRBJ1-2 and V is TRBV4-2; the D is unclear. Germline V gene data show CDR1 as LGHNA and CDR2 as YNFKEQ. This CDR3 is built from 16 residues. V was cut by 0 bases and J by 6 bases, with 17 bases left in between. The CDR3 protein is CASSQERLTTFDGYTF. In DNA form, the CDR3 reads TGTGCCAGCAGCCAAGAAAGGCTCACCACCTTTGATGGCTACACCTTC.

The chain is built from TRBV7-8 and TRBJ2-5; 11 bases are a match to TRBD2. With V trimmed by 6 bases and J by 4 bases, 10 bases remained unmatched. The CDR3 contains 16 residues. The V gene's germline CDR1 is SGHVS and CDR2 FQNEAQ. The CDR3 region is CASRTVAGGFPETQYF. CDR3 sequence (DNA): TGTGCCAGCAGGACCGTAGCGGGGGGGTTCCCAGAGACCCAGTACTTC.

This clone was counted a single time. The chain joins TRBV27 to TRBJ1-3, with D possibly TRBD1 on 5 matching bases. With 5 bases removed from V and 3 bases from J, the gap between germline ends came to 8 bases. Per the germline V gene, CDR1 is MNHEY and CDR2 is SMNVEV (reference sequence). The CDR3 extends over 13 amino acids. In DNA, the CDR3 is TGTGCCAGCAGTGGGGACTTTGGAAACACCATATATTTT. Translating gives CASSGDFGNTIYF.

This clone was picked up one time. J is TRBJ1-4 and V is TRBV9; D gene uncertain. The CDR3 has 14 amino acids. CDR1 is SGDLS and CDR2 is YYNGEE in the germline V gene. Trimming left V 0 bases short and J 8 bases short, with 11 bases between. The CDR3 protein is CASSVGTTREKLFF. The CDR3 DNA sequence: TGTGCCAGCAGCGTAGGAACGACCAGGGAAAAACTGTTTTTT.

This chain joins TRBV5-1 and TRBJ2-1, with TRBD1 matching over 8 bases. Germline CDR1 is SGHRS and CDR2 is YFSETQ. The CDR3 is 13 amino acids. V was pared by 4 bases and J by 8 bases, with 5 bases of the junction left unmatched. The CDR3 region has the DNA TGCGCCAGCAGCCCGACAGGGGTCGATGAGCAGTTCTTC. It yields the protein CASSPTGVDEQFF.

The chain employs TRBV19 and TRBJ2-6, with TRBD1 identical over 7 bases. Losses at the gene ends were 6 bases for V and 0 bases for J; bases not matched to a gene: 14. CDR1 and CDR2 (germline): LNHDA, SQIVND (reference sequence). This CDR3 spans 19 amino acids. Here the CDR3 DNA reads TGTGCCAGTAGAGTAGACGACAGGGTCAGGGCCTCTGGGGCCAACGTCCTGACTTTC. Translating it yields CASRVDDRVRASGANVLTF.

The V call is TRBV28, the J call TRBJ2-7; tentative D call: TRBD1 (6 bases). The CDR3 is 17 residues long. V lost 2 bases to trimming and J lost 4 bases, with 21 bases between them. Germline V lookup: CDR1 MDHEN, CDR2 SYDVKM. The CDR3 DNA sequence: TGTGCCAGCAGTTTACCTCTAGACCAGGGGCCCCTTTACGAGCAGTACTTC. This encodes CASSLPLDQGPLYEQYF.

This clone was picked up a small number of times. The chain employs TRBV10-2 and TRBJ1-1, with a tentative D call TRBD1 (5 bases). CDR1 and CDR2 (germline): WSHSY, SAAADI. V lost 8 bases and J lost 9, with 16 bases in between. This CDR3 has 12 residues. CDR3 DNA: TGCGCCAGCGCCATGGGGGGGGGTAAAGCTTTCTTT. It codes for CASAMGGGKAFF.

V is TRBV7-3 and J is TRBJ2-1; D is uncertain. The CDR3 is made up of 13 amino acids. V was pared by 5 bases and J by 4 bases, with 9 bases between. Germline V CDR1 and CDR2: SGHTA, FQGTGA. This chain's CDR3 is CASSPRGYNEQFF. The CDR3 nucleotides are TGTGCCAGCAGCCCTCGAGGATACAATGAGCAGTTCTTC.

This clone was seen more than once but under ten times. The chain is built from TRBV6-5 and TRBJ1-2, with TRBD1 matching over 7 bases. With V trimmed by 0 bases and J by 5 bases, 3 bases remained unmatched. The germline V gene encodes CDR1 MNHEY and CDR2 SVGAGI. This CDR3 comprises 14 residues. The CDR3 is CASSYSDRDYGYTF. The CDR3 coding sequence is TGTGCCAGCAGTTACTCCGACAGGGATTATGGCTACACCTTC.

The chain is built from TRBV6-1 and TRBJ1-1; no reliable D call. Germline loops: CDR1 MNHNS, CDR2 SASEGT. The CDR3 consists of 13 residues. Trimming left V 10 bases short and J 0 bases short, with 12 bases between. CDR3 amino acids: CATRERLNTEAFF. The CDR3 DNA reads as TGTGCCACCCGAGAGAGGCTGAACACTGAAGCTTTCTTT.

The gene calls are TRBV7-9 and TRBJ2-7, with D perhaps TRBD2 (5 bases). The V and J ends lost 5 bases and 5 bases respectively, with 10 bases between them. Germline CDR1 and CDR2: SEHNR and FQNEAQ (reference sequence). The CDR3 sequence is 12 residues long. The CDR3 coding sequence is TGTGCCAGCAGCCCCCCGGGGAACGAGCAGTACTTC. Its protein is CASSPPGNEQYF.

The chain has TRBV5-1 and TRBJ2-5; D not resolved. The CDR3 is made up of 15 amino acids. The V gene's germline CDR1 is SGHRS and CDR2 YFSETQ. The V end was cut by 5 bases, the J end by 2 bases, with 16 bases between. The CDR3 DNA follows: TGCGCCAGCAGGGATATACGGAAATTGCAAGAGACCCAGTACTTC. It codes for CASRDIRKLQETQYF.

V and J are TRBV15 and TRBJ2-7; D gene ambiguous. Germline V CDR1 and CDR2: LNHNV, YYDKDF (reference sequence). Trimming took 5 bases from V and 0 from J, leaving 11 bases between them. CDR3 length equals 14 residues. The DNA for the CDR3 is TGTGCCACCAGCCGGAGTCGGAGCTCCTACGAGCAGTACTTC. This translates into CATSRSRSSYEQYF.

The chain has TRBV7-9 and TRBJ2-5; D is ambiguous. This CDR3 contains 12 residues. V was pared by 5 bases and J by 0 bases, with 4 bases between. The germline V gene has CDR1 SEHNR and CDR2 FQNEAQ (reference sequence). The chain's CDR3 is CASSAHQETQYF. The CDR3 DNA is TGTGCCAGCAGCGCGCACCAAGAGACCCAGTACTTC.

This sequence joins TRBV5-1 and TRBJ1-4; the D is unclear. Per the germline V gene, CDR1 is SGHRS and CDR2 is YFSETQ. V lost 5 bases and J 10 bases, leaving 15 bases between the germline ends. The CDR3 loop spans 13 amino acids. CDR3 bases: TGCGCCAGCAGAACCGAGGATATGGGAAAACTGTTTTTT. It specifies CASRTEDMGKLFF. The whole variable domain, remainder taken from reference TRBV5-1 and TRBJ1-4, is KAGVTQTPRYLIKTRGQQVTLSCSPISGHRSVSWYQQTPGQGLQFLFEYFSETQRNKGNFPGRFSGRQFSNSRSEMNVSTLELGDSALYLCASRTEDMGKLFFGSGTQLSVL.

The chain employs TRBV29-1 and TRBJ1-1, with D uncertain. The germline V gene encodes CDR1 SQVTM and CDR2 ANQGSEA. The V end lost 1 base, the J end lost 0 bases, and 9 bases lay between the germline ends. The CDR3 is 14 residues long. The CDR3: CSVEGVGMNTEAFF. CDR3 nucleotides: TGCAGCGTTGAAGGTGTGGGCATGAACACTGAAGCTTTCTTT. Combining the CDR3 with reference TRBV29-1 and TRBJ1-1 gives the whole variable domain SAVISQKPSRDICQRGTSLTIQCQVDSQVTMMFWYRQQPGQSLTLIATANQGSEATYESGFVIDKFPISRPNLTFSTLTVSNMSPEDSSIYLCSVEGVGMNTEAFFGQGTRLTVV.

V and J are TRBV11-1 and TRBJ2-3, with D perhaps matching TRBD2 (7 bases). Germline values: CDR1 SGHAT, CDR2 FQDESV (reference sequence). V was clipped by 1 base and J by 2 bases, with 13 bases between them. The CDR3 runs 16 residues. The CDR3 DNA is TGTGCCAGCAGCTTAGGTGGGCGGGGGCCCACAGATACGCAGTATTTT. It is translated as CASSLGGRGPTDTQYF.